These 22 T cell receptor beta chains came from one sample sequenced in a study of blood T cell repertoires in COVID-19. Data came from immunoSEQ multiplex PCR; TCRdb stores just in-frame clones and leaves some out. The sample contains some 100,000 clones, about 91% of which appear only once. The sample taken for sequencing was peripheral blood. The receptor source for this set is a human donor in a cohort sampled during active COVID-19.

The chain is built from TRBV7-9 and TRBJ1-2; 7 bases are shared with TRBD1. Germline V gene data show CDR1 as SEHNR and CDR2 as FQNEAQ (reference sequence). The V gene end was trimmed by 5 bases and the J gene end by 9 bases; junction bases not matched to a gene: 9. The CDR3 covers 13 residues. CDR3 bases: TGTGCCAGCAGCCTCGACAGGGTGGGAAGCTACACCTTC. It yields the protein CASSLDRVGSYTF.

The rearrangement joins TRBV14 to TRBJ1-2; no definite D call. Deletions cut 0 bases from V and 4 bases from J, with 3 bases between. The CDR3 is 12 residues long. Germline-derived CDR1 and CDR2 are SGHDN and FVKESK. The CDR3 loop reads CASSQDGYGYTF. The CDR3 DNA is TGTGCCAGCAGCCAAGACGGCTATGGCTACACCTTC.

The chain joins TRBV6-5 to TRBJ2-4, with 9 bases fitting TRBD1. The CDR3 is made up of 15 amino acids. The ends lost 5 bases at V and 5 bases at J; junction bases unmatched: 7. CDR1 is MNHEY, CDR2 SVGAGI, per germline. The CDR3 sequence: CASSNDRDRENIQYF. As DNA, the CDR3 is TGTGCCAGCAGTAATGACCGGGACAGGGAAAACATTCAGTACTTC.

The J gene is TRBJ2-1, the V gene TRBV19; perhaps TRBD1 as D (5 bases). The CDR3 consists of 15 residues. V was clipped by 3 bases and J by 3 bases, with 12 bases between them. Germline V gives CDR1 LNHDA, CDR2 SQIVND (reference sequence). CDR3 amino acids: CASSIQAGFYNEQFF. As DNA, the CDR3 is TGTGCCAGTAGTATCCAGGCAGGGTTCTACAATGAGCAGTTCTTC.

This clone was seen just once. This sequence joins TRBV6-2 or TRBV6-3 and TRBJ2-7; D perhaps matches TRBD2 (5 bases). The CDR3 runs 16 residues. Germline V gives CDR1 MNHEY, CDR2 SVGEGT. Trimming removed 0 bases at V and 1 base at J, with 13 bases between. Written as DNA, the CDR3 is TGTGCCAGCAGTTACTCGAGGGCTCAACAATCCTACGAGCAGTACTTC. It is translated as CASSYSRAQQSYEQYF.

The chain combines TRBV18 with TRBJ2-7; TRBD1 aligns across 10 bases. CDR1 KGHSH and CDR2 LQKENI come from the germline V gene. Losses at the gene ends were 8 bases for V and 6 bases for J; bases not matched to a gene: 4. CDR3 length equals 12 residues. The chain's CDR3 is CASADRGAEQYF. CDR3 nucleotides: TGTGCCAGCGCGGACAGGGGGGCCGAGCAGTACTTC. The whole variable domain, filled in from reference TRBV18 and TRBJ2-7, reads NAGVMQNPRHLVRRRGQEARLRCSPMKGHSHVYWYRQLPEEGLKFMVYLQKENIIDESGMPKERFSAEFPKEGPSILRIQQVVRGDSAAYFCASADRGAEQYFGPGTRLTVT.

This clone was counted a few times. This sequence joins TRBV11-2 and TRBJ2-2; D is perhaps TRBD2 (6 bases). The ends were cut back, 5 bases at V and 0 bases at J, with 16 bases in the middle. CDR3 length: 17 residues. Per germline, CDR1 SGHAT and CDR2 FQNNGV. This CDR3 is CASSPGSWDPNTGELFF. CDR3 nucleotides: TGTGCCAGCAGCCCCGGGAGTTGGGACCCGAACACCGGGGAGCTGTTTTTT.

DNA of the CDR3: TGTGCCAGCAGCAAAGAAGAACAGGGGGCTTCACCCCTCCACTTT. It translates to CASSKEEQGASPLHF. The gene calls are TRBV21-1 and TRBJ1-6; no DNA check was done on the table's D call, TRBD1. TRBV21-1 is assigned pseudogene status. The CDR3 sequence is 15 residues long.

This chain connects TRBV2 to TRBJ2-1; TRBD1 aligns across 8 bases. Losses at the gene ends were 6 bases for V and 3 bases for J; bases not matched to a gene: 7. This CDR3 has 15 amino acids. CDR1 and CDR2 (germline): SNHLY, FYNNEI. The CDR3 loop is CASRSRGRIYNEQFF. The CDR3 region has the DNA TGTGCCAGCAGATCCAGGGGGCGCATCTACAATGAGCAGTTCTTC.

The CDR3 DNA sequence: TGTGCCAGCCGCGGGACTAGCACCCACGAGCAGTACTTC. It yields the protein CASRGTSTHEQYF. The chain carries TRBV25-1 and TRBJ2-7, with 9 bases that match TRBD2. V shed 8 bases, J shed 5 bases, and the junction held 7 bases outside the gene matches. Per germline, CDR1 MGHDK and CDR2 SYGVNS. The CDR3 covers 13 residues.

CDR3 sequence (DNA): TGCAGTGCTAGTTCCCGAAGCGGGGGCTCCTACAATGAGCAGTTCTTC. Its protein product is CSASSRSGGSYNEQFF. The chain has TRBV20-1 and TRBJ2-1; 8 nucleotides align to TRBD2. V lost 3 bases, J lost 0 bases, and 7 bases stayed unmatched. The CDR3 is 16 amino acids. From germline, CDR1 is DFQATT and CDR2 SNEGSKA (reference sequence).

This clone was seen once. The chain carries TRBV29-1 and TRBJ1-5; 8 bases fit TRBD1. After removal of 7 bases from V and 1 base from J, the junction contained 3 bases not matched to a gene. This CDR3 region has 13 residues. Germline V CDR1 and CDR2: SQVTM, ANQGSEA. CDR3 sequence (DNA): TGCAGCGGTGGACAGGGCAGCAATCAGCCCCAGCATTTT. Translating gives CSGGQGSNQPQHF.

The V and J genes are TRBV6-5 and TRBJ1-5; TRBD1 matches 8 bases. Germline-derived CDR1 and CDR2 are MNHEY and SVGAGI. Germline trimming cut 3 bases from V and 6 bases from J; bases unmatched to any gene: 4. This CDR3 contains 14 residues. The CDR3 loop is CASSYLTGGQPQHF. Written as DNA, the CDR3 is TGTGCCAGCAGTTATTTAACAGGGGGTCAGCCCCAGCATTTT.

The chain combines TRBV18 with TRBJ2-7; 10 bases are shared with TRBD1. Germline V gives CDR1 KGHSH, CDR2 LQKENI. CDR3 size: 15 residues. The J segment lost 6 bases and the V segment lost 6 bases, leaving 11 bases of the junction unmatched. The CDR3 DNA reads TGTGCCAGCTCCCCTACCGGGACAGGGGAAGGCGAGCAGTACTTC. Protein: CASSPTGTGEGEQYF.

The CDR3 sequence: CASSVFDRGQNEQYF. CDR3 DNA sequence: TGTGCCAGCAGCGTATTCGACAGGGGGCAAAACGAGCAGTACTTC. This chain connects TRBV9 to TRBJ2-7, with 10 bases aligning to TRBD1. V lost 1 base, J lost 5 bases, and 6 bases stayed unmatched. This CDR3 spans 15 amino acids. Germline CDR1 reads SGDLS; CDR2 reads YYNGEE.

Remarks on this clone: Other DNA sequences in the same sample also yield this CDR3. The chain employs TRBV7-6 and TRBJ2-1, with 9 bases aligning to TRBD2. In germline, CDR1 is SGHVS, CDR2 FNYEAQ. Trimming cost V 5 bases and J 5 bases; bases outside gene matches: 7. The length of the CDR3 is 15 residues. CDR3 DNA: TGTGCCAGCAGCAACTTAGCGGGAGTAAACAATGAGCAGTTCTTC. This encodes CASSNLAGVNNEQFF.

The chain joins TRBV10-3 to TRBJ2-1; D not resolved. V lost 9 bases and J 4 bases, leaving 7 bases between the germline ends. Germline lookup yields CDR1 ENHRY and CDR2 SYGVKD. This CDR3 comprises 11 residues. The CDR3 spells CAILIYNEQFF. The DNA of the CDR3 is TGTGCCATACTGATTTACAATGAGCAGTTCTTC.

The CDR3 sequence is CATSTGTSALSRGYEQYF. CDR3 coding DNA: TGTGCCACCAGTACCGGGACTAGCGCTTTAAGCAGGGGTTACGAGCAGTACTTC. The chain is built from TRBV15 and TRBJ2-7, with 10 bases lining up with TRBD2. The CDR3 is 18 residues long. The germline V gene has CDR1 LNHNV and CDR2 YYDKDF (reference sequence). With 6 bases clipped from V and 4 bases from J, the junction kept 18 bases outside the gene matches.

The CDR3 region has the DNA TGTGCCTGGAGGTATACAGGCTCTGGGGCCAACGTCCTGACTTTC. Translated: CAWRYTGSGANVLTF. The rearrangement joins TRBV30 to TRBJ2-6, with a tentative D call TRBD1 (5 bases). CDR1 and CDR2 (germline): GTSNPN, SVGIG (reference sequence). This CDR3 region has 15 residues. Trimming stripped 3 bases from V and 0 bases from J, with 9 bases between.

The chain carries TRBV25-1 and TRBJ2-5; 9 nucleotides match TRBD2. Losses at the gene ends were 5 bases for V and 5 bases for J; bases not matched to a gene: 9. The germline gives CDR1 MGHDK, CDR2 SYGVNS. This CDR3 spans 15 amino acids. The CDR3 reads CASSIRSGRGETQYF. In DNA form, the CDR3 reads TGTGCCAGCAGTATTCGTAGCGGGAGAGGGGAGACCCAGTACTTC.

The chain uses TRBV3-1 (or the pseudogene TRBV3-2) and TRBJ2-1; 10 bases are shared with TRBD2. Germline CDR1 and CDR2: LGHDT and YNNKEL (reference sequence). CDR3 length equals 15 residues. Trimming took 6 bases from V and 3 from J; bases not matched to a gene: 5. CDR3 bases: TGTGCCAGCAGTCCAAGACTAGCGGGCTACAATGAGCAGTTCTTC. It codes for CASSPRLAGYNEQFF.

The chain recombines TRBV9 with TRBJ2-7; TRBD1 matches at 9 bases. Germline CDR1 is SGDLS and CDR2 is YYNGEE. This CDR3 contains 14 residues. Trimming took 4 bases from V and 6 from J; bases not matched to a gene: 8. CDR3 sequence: CASSPPTGGGEQYF. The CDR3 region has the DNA TGTGCCAGCAGCCCTCCGACAGGGGGTGGCGAGCAGTACTTC.